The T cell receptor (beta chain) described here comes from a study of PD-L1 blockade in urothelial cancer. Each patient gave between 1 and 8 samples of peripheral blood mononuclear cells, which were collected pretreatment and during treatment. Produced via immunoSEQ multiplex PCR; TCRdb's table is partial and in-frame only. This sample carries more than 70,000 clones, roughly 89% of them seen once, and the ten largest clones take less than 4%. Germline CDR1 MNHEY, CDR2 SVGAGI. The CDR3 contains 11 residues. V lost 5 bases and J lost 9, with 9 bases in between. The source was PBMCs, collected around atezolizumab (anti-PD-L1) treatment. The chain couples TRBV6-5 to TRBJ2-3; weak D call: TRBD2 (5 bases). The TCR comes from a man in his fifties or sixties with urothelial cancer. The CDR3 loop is CASSADYTQYF. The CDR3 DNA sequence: TGTGCCAGCAGTGCCGACTACACGCAGTATTTT.